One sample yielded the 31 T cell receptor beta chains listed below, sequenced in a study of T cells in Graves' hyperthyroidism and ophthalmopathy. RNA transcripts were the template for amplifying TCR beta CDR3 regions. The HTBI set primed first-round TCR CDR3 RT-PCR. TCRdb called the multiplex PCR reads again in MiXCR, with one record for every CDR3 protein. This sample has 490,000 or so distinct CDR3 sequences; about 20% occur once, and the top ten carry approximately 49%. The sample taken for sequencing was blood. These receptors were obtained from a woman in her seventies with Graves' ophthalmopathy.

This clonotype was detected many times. The CDR3 bases are TGTGCCAGCAGCGCCAGGACAGGGGAGAAGCAGTTCTTC. Translated, it gives CASSARTGEKQFF. V and J are TRBV7-2 and TRBJ2-1; 9 bases match TRBD1. There are 13 residues in the CDR3. Germline CDR1 reads SGHTA; CDR2 reads FQGNSA. After removal of 5 bases from V and 11 bases from J, the junction contained 7 bases not matched to a gene.

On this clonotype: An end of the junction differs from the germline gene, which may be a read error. CDR3 nucleotides: TGTGCCAGCAGCCAAGGGCAGGGCTCGTCTGAAGCTCTCTTT. Its protein product is CASSQGQGSSEALF. V and J are TRBV3-1 and TRBJ1-1; D may be TRBD1 (5 bases). Germline CDR1 LGHDT, CDR2 YNNKEL (reference sequence). The CDR3 totals 14 residues.

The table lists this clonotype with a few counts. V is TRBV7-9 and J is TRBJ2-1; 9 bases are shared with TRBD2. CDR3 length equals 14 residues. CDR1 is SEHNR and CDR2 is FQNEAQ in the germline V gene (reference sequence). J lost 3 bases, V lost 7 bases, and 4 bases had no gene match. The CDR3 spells CASTMTSGYNEQFF. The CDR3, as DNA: TGTGCCAGCACCATGACTAGCGGCTACAATGAGCAGTTCTTC.

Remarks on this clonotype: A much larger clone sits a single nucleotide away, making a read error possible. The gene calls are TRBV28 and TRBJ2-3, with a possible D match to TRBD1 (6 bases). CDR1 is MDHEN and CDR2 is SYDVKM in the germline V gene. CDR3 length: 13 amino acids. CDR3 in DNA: TGTGCCGGCAGCGGACAGTTCACAGATACGCAGTATTTT. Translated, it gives CAGSGQFTDTQYF.

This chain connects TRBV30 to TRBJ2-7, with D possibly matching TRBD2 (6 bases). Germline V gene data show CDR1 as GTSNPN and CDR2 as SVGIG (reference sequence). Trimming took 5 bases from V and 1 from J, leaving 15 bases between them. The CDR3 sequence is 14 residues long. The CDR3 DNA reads TGTGCCTGGGGTAAGAAGCGGGTGTCCTACGAGCAGTACTTC. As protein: CAWGKKRVSYEQYF. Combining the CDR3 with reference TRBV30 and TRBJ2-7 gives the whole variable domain SQTIHQWPATLVQPVGSPLSLECTVEGTSNPNLYWYRQAAGRGLQLLFYSVGIGQISSEVPQNLSASRPQDRQFILSSKKLLLSDSGFYLCAWGKKRVSYEQYFGPGTRLTVT.

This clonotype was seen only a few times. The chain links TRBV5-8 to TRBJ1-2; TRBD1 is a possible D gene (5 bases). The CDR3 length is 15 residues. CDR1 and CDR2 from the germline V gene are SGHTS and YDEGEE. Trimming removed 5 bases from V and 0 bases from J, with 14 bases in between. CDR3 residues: CASRPSGRANYGYTF. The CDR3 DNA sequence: TGTGCCAGCAGACCCTCGGGCAGGGCTAACTATGGCTACACCTTC.

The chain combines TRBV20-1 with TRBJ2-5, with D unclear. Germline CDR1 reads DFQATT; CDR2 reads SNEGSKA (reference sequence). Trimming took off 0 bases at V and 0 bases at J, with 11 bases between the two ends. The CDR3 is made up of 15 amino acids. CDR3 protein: CSARDLRTNQETQYF. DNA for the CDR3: TGCAGTGCTAGAGATTTACGAACCAACCAAGAGACCCAGTACTTC.

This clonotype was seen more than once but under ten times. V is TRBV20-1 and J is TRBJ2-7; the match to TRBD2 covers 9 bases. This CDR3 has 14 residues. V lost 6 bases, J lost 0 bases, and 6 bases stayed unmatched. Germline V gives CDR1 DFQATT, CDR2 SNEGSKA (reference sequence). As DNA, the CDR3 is TGCAGTGCCAAGCCGGGACTAGCCTCCTACGAGCAGTACTTC. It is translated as CSAKPGLASYEQYF.

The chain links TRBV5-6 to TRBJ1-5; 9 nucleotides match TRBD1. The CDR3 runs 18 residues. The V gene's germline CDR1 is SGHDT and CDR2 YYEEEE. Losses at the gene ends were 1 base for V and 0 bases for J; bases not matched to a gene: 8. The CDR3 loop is CASSLLGTGFNSNQPQHF. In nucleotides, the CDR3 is TGTGCCAGCAGCTTGTTAGGGACAGGGTTTAATAGCAATCAGCCCCAGCATTTT. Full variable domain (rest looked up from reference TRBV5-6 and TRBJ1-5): DAGVTQSPTHLIKTRGQQVTLRCSPKSGHDTVSWYQQALGQGPQFIFQYYEEEERQRGNFPDRFSGHQFPNYSSELNVNALLLGDSALYLCASSLLGTGFNSNQPQHFGDGTRLSIL.

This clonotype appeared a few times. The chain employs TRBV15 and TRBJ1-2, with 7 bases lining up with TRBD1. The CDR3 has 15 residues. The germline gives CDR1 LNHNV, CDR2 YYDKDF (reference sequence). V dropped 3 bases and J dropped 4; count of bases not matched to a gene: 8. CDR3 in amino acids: CATSRGQGGGYGYTF. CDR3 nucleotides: TGTGCCACCAGCAGGGGCCAGGGGGGAGGCTATGGCTACACCTTC.

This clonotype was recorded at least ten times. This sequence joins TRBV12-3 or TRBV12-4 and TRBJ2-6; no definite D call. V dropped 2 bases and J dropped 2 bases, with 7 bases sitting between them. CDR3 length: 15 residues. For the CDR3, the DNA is TGTGCCAGCAGTTTAAGAGACCCTGGGGCCAACGTCCTGACTTTC. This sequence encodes CASSLRDPGANVLTF.

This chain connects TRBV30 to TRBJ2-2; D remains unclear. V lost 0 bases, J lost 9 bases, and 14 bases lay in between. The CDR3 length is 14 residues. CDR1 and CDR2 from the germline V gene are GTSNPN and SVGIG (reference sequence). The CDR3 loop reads CAWSVLHPPWELFF. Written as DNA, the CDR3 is TGTGCCTGGAGTGTACTGCACCCCCCTTGGGAGCTGTTTTTT.

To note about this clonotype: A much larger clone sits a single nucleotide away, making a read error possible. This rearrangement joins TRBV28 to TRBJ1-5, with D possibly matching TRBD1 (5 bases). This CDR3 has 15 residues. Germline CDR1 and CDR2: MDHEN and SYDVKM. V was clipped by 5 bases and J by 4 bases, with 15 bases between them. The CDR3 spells CASSEAGRGNQPQHF. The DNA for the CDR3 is TGTGCCAGCAGTGAAGCGGGACGAGGGAATCAGCCCCAGCATTTT.

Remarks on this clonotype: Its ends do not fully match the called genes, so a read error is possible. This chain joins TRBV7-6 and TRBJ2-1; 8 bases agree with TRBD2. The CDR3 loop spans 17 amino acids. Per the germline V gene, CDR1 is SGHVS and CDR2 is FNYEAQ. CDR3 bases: TGTGCCAGCGGCTTTCGGACTAGCCCTACCTCCTACAATGAGCAGTTCTTC. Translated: CASGFRTSPTSYNEQFF.

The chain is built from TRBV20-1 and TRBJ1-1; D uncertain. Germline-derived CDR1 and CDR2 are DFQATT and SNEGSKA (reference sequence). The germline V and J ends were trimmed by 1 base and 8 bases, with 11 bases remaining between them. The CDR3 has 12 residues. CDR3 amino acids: CSARGTVGEAFF. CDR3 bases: TGCAGTGCTAGAGGCACAGTTGGGGAAGCTTTCTTT.

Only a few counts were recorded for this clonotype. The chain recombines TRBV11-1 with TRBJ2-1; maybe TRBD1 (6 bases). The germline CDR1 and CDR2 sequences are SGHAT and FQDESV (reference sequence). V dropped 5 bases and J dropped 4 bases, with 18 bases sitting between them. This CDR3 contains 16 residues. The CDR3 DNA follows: TGTGCCAGCAGCCTGAGGGAGTTTAGGGGGTACAATGAGCAGTTCTTC. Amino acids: CASSLREFRGYNEQFF.

The CDR3 nucleotides read TGCAGTGCTGGACCCCCGGGACAAGGAAACATTCAGTACTTC. Residues: CSAGPPGQGNIQYF. The rearrangement joins TRBV20-1 to TRBJ2-4; possibly TRBD1 for D (6 bases). Trimming pared 5 bases from V and 6 bases from J, leaving 17 bases between. Germline V gene data show CDR1 as DFQATT and CDR2 as SNEGSKA (reference sequence). This CDR3 comprises 14 residues.

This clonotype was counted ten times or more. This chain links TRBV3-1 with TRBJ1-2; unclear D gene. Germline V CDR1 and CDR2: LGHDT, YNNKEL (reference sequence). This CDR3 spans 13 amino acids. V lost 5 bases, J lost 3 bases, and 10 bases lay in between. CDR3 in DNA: TGTGCCAGCAGCGTCCTGGCGGACTATGGCTACACCTTC. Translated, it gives CASSVLADYGYTF. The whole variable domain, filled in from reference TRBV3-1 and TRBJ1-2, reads DTAVSQTPKYLVTQMGNDKSIKCEQNLGHDTMYWYKQDSKKFLKIMFSYNNKELIINETVPNRFSPKSPDKAHLNLHINSLELGDSAVYFCASSVLADYGYTFGSGTRLTVV.

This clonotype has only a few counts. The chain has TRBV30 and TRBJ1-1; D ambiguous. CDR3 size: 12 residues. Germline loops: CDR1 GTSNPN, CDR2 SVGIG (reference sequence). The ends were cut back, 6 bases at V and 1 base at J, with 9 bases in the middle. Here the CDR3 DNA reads TGTGCCTGTAACGGGCAGAACACTGAAGCTTTCTTT. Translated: CACNGQNTEAFF.

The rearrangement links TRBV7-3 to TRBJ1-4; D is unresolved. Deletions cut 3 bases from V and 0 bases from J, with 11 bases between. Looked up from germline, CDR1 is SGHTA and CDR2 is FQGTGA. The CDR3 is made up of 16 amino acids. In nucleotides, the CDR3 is TGTGCCAGCAGCTTTTCCAGCGCCCCAACTAATGAAAAACTGTTTTTT. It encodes CASSFSSAPTNEKLFF.

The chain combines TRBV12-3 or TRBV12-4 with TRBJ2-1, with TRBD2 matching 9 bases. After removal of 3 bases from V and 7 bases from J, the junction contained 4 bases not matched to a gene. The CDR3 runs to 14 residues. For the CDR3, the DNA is TGTGCCAGCAGTTTGACTAGCGGTATTAATGAGCAGTTCTTC. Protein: CASSLTSGINEQFF.

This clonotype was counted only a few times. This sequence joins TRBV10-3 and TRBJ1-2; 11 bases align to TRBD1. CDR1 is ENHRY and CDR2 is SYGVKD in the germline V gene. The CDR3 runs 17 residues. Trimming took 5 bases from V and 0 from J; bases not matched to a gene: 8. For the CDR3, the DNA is TGTGCCATCAGTTCTAGGACAGGGGGCAAAGCTAACTATGGCTACACCTTC. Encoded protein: CAISSRTGGKANYGYTF.

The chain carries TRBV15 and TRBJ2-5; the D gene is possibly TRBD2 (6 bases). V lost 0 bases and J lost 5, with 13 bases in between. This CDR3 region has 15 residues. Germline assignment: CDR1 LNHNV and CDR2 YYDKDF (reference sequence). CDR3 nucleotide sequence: TGTGCCACCAGCAGAGAGGTGGGGACTGGGGAGACCCAGTACTTC. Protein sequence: CATSREVGTGETQYF.

The CDR3 region has the DNA TGTGCCAGCAGCTTTAAGGGACAAACCTACGAGCAGTACTTC. Translating gives CASSFKGQTYEQYF. The V gene is TRBV7-9, the J gene TRBJ2-7, with a weak D call TRBD1 (6 bases). V dropped 3 bases and J dropped 2 bases, with 11 bases sitting between them. Germline-derived CDR1 and CDR2 are SEHNR and FQNEAQ (reference sequence). There are 14 residues in the CDR3.

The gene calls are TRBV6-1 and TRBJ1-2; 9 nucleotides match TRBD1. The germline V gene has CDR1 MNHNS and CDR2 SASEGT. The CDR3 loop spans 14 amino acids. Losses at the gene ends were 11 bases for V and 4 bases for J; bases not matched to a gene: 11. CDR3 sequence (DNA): TGTGCCGCAACACAGGGGGCATACGGCTATGGCTACACCTTC. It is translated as CAATQGAYGYGYTF.

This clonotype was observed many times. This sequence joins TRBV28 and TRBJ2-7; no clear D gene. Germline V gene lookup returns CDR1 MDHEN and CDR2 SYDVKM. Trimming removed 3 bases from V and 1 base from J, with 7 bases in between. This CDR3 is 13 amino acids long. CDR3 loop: CASSFDGSYEQYF. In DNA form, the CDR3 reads TGTGCCAGCAGTTTTGACGGATCCTACGAGCAGTACTTC.

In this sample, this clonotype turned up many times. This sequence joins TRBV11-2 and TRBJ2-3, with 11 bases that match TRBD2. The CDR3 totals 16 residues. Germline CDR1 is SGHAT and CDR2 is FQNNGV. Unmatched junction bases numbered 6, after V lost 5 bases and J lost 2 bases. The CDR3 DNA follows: TGTGCCAGCAGCCGATTAGCGGGAGGGTCCACAGATACGCAGTATTTT. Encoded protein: CASSRLAGGSTDTQYF.

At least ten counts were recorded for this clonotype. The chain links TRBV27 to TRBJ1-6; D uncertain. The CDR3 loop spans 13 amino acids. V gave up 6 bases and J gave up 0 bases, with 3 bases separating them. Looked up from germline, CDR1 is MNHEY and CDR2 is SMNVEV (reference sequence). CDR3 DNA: TGTGCCAGCAGGAGCTCCTATAATTCACCCCTCCACTTT. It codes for CASRSSYNSPLHF.

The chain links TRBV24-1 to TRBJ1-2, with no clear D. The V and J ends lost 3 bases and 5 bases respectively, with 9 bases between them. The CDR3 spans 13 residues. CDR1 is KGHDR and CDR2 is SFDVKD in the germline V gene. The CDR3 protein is CATSDRRRYGYTF. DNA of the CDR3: TGTGCCACCAGTGATAGAAGACGGTATGGCTACACCTTC.

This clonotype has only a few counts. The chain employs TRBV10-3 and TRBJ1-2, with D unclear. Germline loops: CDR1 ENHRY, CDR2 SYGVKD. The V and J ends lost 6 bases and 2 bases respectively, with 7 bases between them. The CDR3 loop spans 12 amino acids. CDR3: CAIRDGNYGYTF. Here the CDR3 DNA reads TGTGCCATCAGGGACGGAAACTATGGCTACACCTTC.

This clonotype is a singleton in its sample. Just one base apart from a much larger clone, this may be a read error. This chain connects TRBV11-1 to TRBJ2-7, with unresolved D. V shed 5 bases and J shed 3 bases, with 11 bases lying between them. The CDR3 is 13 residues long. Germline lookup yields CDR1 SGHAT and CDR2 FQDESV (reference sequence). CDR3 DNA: TGTGCCAGCAGCGTGAACCCCGGCTACGAGCAGTACTTC. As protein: CASSVNPGYEQYF. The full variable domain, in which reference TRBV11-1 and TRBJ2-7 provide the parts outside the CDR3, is EAEVAQSPRYKITEKSQAVAFWCDPISGHATLYWYRQILGQGPELLVQFQDESVVDDSQLPKDRFSAERLKGVDSTLKIQPAELGDSAMYLCASSVNPGYEQYFGPGTRLTVT.